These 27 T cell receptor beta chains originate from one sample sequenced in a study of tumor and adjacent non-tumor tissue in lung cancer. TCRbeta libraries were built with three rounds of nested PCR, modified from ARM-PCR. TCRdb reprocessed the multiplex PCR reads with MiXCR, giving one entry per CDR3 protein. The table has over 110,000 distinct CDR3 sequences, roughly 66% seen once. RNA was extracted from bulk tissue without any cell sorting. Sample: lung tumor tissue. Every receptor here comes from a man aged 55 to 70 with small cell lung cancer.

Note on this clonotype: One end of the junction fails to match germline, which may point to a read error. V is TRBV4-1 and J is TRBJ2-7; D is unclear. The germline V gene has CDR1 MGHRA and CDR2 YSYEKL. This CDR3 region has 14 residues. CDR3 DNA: TGCGCTAACAGCCTTGCGGAGAGCTCCTACGAGCGGTACTTC. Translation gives CANSLAESSYERYF.

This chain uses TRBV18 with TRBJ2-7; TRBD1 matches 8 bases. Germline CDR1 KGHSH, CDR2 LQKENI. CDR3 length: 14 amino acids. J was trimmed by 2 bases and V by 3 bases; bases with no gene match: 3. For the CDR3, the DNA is TGTGCCAGCTCACCGGGACAGGAGACCTACGAGCAGTACTTC. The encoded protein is CASSPGQETYEQYF.

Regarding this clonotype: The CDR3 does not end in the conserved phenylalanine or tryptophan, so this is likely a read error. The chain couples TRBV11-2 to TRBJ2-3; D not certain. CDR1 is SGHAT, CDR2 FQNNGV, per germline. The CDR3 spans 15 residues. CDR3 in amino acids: CASSLESWRTDTQYL. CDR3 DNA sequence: TGTGCCAGCAGCTTAGAAAGTTGGCGCACAGATACACAGTATCTT.

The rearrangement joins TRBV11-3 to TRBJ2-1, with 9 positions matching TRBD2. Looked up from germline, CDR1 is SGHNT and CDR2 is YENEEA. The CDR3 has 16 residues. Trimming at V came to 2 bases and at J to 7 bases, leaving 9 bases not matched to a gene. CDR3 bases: TGTGCCAGCAGCTTATGTTCTAGCGGGATTGATAATGAGCAGTTCTTC. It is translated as CASSLCSSGIDNEQFF.

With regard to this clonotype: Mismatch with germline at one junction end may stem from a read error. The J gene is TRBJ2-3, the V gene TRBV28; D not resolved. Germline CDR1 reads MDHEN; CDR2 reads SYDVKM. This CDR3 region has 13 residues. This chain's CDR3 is CACSDPATDTQYF. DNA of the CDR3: TGTGCCTGCAGTGACCCCGCCACAGATACGCAGTATTTT.

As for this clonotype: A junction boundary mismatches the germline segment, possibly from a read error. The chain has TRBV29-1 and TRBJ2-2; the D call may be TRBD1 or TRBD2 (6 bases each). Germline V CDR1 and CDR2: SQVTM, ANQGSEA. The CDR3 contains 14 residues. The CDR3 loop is CSFGRDMNTGEPFF. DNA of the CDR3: TGCAGCTTCGGGCGGGACATGAACACCGGGGAGCCGTTTTTT.

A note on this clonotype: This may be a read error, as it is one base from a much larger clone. The CDR3 bases are TGCAGCATTGAATTGCAGTCCTCGAGGTTGGGCGAGCAGTACTTC. Its translation: CSIELQSSRLGEQYF. The rearrangement uses TRBV29-1 and TRBJ2-7, with no clear D. The CDR3 length is 15 residues. The germline gives CDR1 SQVTM, CDR2 ANQGSEA.

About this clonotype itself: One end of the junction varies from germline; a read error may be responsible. This chain's CDR3 is CASSTRGQVIPGSGF. The CDR3 nucleotides read TGTGCCAGCAGTACTCGGGGACAGGTTATACCCGGTAGTGGCTTC. The V and J genes are TRBV28 and TRBJ2-7; 8 nucleotides match TRBD1. Germline V CDR1 and CDR2: MDHEN, SYDVKM. This CDR3 comprises 15 residues.

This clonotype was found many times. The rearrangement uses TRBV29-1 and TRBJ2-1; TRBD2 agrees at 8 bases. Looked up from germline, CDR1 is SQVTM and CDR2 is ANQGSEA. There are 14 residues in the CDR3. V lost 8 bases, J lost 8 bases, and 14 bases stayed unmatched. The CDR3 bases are TGCAGCACGTTGAGCGGGAGATTTGATCATGAGCAGTTCTTC. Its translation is CSTLSGRFDHEQFF.

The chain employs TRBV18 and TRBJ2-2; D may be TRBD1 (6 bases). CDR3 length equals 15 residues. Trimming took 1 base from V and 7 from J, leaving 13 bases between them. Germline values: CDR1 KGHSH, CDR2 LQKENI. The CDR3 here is CASSPRDIRGGELFF. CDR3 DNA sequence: TGTGCCAGCTCACCACGGGACATCAGAGGCGGGGAGCTGTTTTTT.

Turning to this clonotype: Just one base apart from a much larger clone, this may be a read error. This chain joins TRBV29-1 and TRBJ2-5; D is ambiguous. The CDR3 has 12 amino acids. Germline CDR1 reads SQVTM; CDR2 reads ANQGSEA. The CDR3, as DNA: TGCAGCGTCGGGCGGAATAAAGAGATCCAGTACTTC. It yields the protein CSVGRNKEIQYF.

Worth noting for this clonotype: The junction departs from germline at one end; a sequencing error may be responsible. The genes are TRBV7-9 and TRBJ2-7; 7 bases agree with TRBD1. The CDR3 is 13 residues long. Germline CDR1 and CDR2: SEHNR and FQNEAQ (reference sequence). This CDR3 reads CASSQGEHYEQYF. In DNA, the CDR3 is TGTGCCAGCAGCCAGGGGGAGCACTATGAGCAGTACTTT.

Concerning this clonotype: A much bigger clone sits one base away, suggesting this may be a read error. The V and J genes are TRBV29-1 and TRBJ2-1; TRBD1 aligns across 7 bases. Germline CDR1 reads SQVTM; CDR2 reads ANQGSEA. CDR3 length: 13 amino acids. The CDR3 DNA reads TGCGGCGTGGGCCGGGACAGATACAATGAGCAGTTCTTC. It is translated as CGVGRDRYNEQFF.

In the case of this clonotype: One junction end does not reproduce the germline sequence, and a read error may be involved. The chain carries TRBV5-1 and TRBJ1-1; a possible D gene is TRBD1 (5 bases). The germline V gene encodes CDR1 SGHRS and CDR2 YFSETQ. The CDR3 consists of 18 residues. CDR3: CASSLVIGGGIQDTDAFF. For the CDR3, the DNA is TGCGCCAGCAGCTTGGTTATCGGTGGAGGGATTCAGGACACTGACGCTTTCTTT.

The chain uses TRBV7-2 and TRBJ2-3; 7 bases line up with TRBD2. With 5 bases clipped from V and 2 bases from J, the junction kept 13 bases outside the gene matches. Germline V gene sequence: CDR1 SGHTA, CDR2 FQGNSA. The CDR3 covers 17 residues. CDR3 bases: TGTGCCAGCAGCGACACATTCCTAGCGGCCCCCACAGATACGCAGTATTTT. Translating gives CASSDTFLAAPTDTQYF.

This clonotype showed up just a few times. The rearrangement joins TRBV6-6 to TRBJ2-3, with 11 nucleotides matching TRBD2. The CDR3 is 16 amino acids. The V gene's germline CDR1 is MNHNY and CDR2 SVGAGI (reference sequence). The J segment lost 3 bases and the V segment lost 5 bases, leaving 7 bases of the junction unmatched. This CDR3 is CASSDSGRAGTDTQYF. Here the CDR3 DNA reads TGTGCCAGCAGTGATAGCGGGAGGGCAGGGACAGATACGCAGTATTTT.

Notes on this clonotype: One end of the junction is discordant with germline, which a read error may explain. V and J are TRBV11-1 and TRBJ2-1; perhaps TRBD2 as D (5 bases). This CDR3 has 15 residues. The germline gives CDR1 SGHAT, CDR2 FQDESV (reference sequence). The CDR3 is CASSLELVAYDEQFF. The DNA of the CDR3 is TGTGCCAGCAGCTTAGAACTAGTCGCCTACGATGAGCAGTTCTTC. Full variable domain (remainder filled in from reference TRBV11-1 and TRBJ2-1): EAEVAQSPRYKITEKSQAVAFWCDPISGHATLYWYRQILGQGPELLVQFQDESVVDDSQLPKDRFSAERLKGVDSTLKIQPAELGDSAMYLCASSLELVAYDEQFFGPGTRLTVL.

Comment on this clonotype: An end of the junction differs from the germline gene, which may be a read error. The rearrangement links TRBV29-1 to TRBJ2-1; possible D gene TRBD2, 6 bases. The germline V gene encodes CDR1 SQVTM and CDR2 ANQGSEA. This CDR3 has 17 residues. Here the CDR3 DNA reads TGCAACGCCCCCCGACAAGGAGAGCGGGCCTCCTACAGTGAGCAGTTCTTC. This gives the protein CNAPRQGERASYSEQFF.

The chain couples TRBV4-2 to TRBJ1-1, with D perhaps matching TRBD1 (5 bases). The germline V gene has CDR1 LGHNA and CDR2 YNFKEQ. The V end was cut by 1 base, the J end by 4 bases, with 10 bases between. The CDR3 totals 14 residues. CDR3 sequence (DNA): TGTGCCAGCAGCCAAGCTCGGGGGAGCACTGAAGCTTTCTTT. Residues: CASSQARGSTEAFF.

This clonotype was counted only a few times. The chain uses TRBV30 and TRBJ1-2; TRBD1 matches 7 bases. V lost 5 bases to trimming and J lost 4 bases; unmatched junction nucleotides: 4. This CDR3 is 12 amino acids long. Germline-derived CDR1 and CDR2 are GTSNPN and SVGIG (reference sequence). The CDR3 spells CAWSRTGYGYTF. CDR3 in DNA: TGTGCCTGGTCCCGGACAGGCTATGGCTACACCTTC.

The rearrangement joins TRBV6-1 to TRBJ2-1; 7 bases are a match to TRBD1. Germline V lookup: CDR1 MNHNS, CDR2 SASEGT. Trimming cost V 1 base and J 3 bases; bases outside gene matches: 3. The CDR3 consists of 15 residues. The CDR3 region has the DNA TGTGCCAGCAGTGAAGAGTCAGGGGGCTACAATGAGCAGTTCTTC. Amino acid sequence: CASSEESGGYNEQFF.

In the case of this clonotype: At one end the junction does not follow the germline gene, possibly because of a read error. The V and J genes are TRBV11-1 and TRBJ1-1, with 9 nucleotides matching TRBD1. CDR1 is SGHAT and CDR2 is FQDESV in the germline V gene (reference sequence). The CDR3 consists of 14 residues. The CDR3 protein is CVSSSQGANTEAFF. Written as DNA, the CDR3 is TGTGTCAGCAGTTCACAGGGGGCGAACACCGAAGCATTCTTT.

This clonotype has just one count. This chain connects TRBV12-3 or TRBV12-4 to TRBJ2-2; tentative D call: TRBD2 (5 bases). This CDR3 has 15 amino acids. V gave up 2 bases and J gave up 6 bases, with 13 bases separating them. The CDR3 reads CASSLMRHGAGELFF. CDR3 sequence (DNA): TGTGCCAGCAGTTTAATGAGACACGGGGCCGGGGAGCTGTTTTTT.

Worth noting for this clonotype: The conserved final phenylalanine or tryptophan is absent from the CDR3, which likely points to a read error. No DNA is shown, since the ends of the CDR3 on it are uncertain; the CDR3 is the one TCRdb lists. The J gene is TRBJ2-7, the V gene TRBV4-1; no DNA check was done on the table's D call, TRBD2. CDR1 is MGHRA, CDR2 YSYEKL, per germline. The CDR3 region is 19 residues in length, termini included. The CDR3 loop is CANSPKGLAGLRSSYEEYL.

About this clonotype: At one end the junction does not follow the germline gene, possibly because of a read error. CDR3 sequence reads: CSVEDQGNYEQYF. CDR3 DNA: TGCAGCGTTGAGGACCAGGGGAACTACGAGCAATACTTC. The chain uses TRBV29-1 and TRBJ2-7; a possible D gene is TRBD1 (6 bases). Germline CDR1 SQVTM, CDR2 ANQGSEA. The CDR3 is 13 amino acids.

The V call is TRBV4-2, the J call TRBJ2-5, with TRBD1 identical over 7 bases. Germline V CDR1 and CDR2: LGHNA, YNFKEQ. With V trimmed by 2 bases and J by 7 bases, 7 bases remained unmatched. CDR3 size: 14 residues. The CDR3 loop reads CASSQPDRARTQYF. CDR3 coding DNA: TGTGCCAGCAGCCAACCCGACAGGGCGAGGACCCAGTACTTC.

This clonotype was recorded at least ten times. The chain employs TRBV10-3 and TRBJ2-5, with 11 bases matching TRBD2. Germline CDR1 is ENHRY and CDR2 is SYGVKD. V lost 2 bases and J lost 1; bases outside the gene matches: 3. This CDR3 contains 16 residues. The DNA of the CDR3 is TGTGCCATCAGTGAGGGACTAGCGGGTTCCCAAGAGACCCAGTACTTC. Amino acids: CAISEGLAGSQETQYF.